This TCR beta chain derives from a study of CD8+ T cells in alopecia areata. In the study overall: Treated individuals took tofacitinib by mouth, 5 to 10 mg twice daily. Scoring of severity for treated patients was based on percentage of affected scalp area.

Findings and limits, study-wide: Scalp sample sequencing also detects resident alphabeta T cells of normal skin.

In the case of this clone: The antigen is undetermined.

Documented treatment: oral pan-JAK inhibitor, 5-10 mg twice daily. Trimming took 0 bases from V and 4 from J, leaving 9 bases between them. Germline V lookup: CDR1 MNHEY, CDR2 SVGAGI. The CDR3 extends over 14 amino acids. Once RNA had been extracted, it was reverse transcribed into cDNA to act as the sequencing template. Repertoires were generated with immunoSEQ multiplex PCR, while TCRdb's copy carries only in-frame clones and drops some. The sample holds roughly 250,000 clones, approximately 60% seen once. The specimen comprised CD4+ T cells sorted from blood, sampled at roughly week 52, from a patient treated with tofacitinib. The sequence was collected from a human donor with alopecia areata. The V gene is TRBV6-5, the J gene TRBJ1-2; D gene ambiguous. The CDR3 here is CASSYSIIGYGYTF. The CDR3 bases are TGTGCCAGCAGTTACTCGATTATTGGCTATGGCTACACCTTC.